A single sample gave rise to the 9 T cell receptor beta chains below, sequenced in a study of control samples from healthy donors and cancer patients. Generated by immunoSEQ multiplex PCR, the TCRdb table keeps only in-frame clones and is missing some. The sample carries roughly 180,000 clones, around 90% recorded once. The sequenced sample consisted of blood. The receptor source for this set is a woman between 35 and 50 years old in good health.

The chain joins TRBV5-6 to TRBJ1-6; tentatively, D is TRBD1 (5 bases). The germline gives CDR1 SGHDT, CDR2 YYEEEE. The V end lost 0 bases, the J end lost 12 bases, and 10 bases lay between the germline ends. CDR3 length equals 13 residues. CDR3 DNA: TGTGCCAGCAGCTTGGCGGGGGTGCAACCCCTCCACTTT. Its protein product is CASSLAGVQPLHF.

This chain uses TRBV23-1 with TRBJ2-5; D gene unclear. TRBV23-1 is given ORF status, its function remaining uncertain. This CDR3 has 12 residues. With 2 bases removed from V and 4 bases from J, the gap between germline ends came to 5 bases. CDR3 nucleotides: TGCGCCAGCAGTCAAAGCTTAGAGACCCAGTACTTC. This sequence encodes CASSQSLETQYF.

This clone appeared once. The chain joins TRBV4-2 to TRBJ1-2; a weak D match, TRBD1 (6 bases). The V gene lost 0 bases and the J gene lost 2 bases, with 19 bases spanning the gap. CDR3 length equals 18 residues. Per germline, CDR1 LGHNA and CDR2 YNFKEQ. Here the CDR3 DNA reads TGTGCCAGCAGCCAAGAACCCCTGACAGGAGACAGGAACTATGGCTACACCTTC. Translating it yields CASSQEPLTGDRNYGYTF.

The chain links TRBV7-9 to TRBJ1-1; D gene uncertain. The ends were cut back, 1 base at V and 4 bases at J, with 7 bases in the middle. The CDR3 is made up of 13 amino acids. From germline, CDR1 is SEHNR and CDR2 FQNEAQ (reference sequence). The CDR3 DNA reads as TGTGCCAGCAGCTTAGATCAGGCCACTGAAGCTTTCTTT. Its protein product is CASSLDQATEAFF.

The J gene is TRBJ2-7, the V gene TRBV6-5; D is undetermined. The germline V gene encodes CDR1 MNHEY and CDR2 SVGAGI. V was clipped by 5 bases and J by 2 bases, with 4 bases between them. The CDR3 length is 11 residues. The CDR3 here is CASSNTYEQYF. The CDR3 DNA is TGTGCCAGCAGTAACACCTACGAGCAGTACTTC.

The chain uses TRBV3-1 (or the pseudogene TRBV3-2) and TRBJ1-2, with 9 bases aligning to TRBD1. From germline, CDR1 is LGHDT and CDR2 YNNKEL (reference sequence). V lost 0 bases to trimming and J lost 7 bases; unmatched junction nucleotides: 6. CDR3 length: 15 amino acids. The CDR3 region has the DNA TGTGCCAGCAGCCAAGATGTACAGGGGGCGGTTGGCTACACCTTC. This encodes CASSQDVQGAVGYTF.

The J gene is TRBJ2-1, the V gene TRBV11-2; D may be TRBD1 or TRBD2 (5 bases each). The V gene lost 2 bases and the J gene lost 5 bases, with 7 bases spanning the gap. The CDR3 has 13 residues. Germline-derived CDR1 and CDR2 are SGHAT and FQNNGV. The CDR3 DNA reads TGTGCCAGCAGCTTACGGGGCAACAATGAGCAGTTCTTC. This sequence encodes CASSLRGNNEQFF. Full variable domain (remainder filled in from reference TRBV11-2 and TRBJ2-1): EAGVAQSPRYKIIEKRQSVAFWCNPISGHATLYWYQQILGQGPKLLIQFQNNGVVDDSQLPKDRFSAERLKGVDSTLKIQPAKLEDSAVYLCASSLRGNNEQFFGPGTRLTVL.

The rearrangement joins TRBV3-1 (or the pseudogene TRBV3-2) to TRBJ2-1; TRBD1 or TRBD2 may be the D gene (5 bases each). V was cut by 7 bases and J by 0 bases, with 16 bases left in between. The length of the CDR3 is 16 residues. CDR1 and CDR2 (germline): LGHDT, YNNKEL (reference sequence). The CDR3 region is CASTPGWGSSYNEQFF. In nucleotides, the CDR3 is TGTGCCAGCACCCCGGGATGGGGGTCCTCCTACAATGAGCAGTTCTTC.

The gene calls are TRBV6-5 and TRBJ2-5, with D possibly being TRBD2 (6 bases). The CDR3 has 15 residues. The germline V gene has CDR1 MNHEY and CDR2 SVGAGI. V gave up 7 bases and J gave up 3 bases, with 18 bases separating them. This CDR3 is CASNQIADAEETQYF. The CDR3 nucleotides are TGTGCCAGCAACCAAATAGCGGATGCCGAAGAGACCCAGTACTTC.